The text below deals with one TCR beta chain. Its antigen is undetermined. Using the 5' RACE reads, TCRdb records one entry per CDR3 protein without DNA. The sample includes about 400,000 distinct CDR3 sequences. The data stem from a study of T cells expressing NK-cell markers. The overall study: It was from sorted CD3+CD56+NKG2C+, CD3+CD56+NKG2C- and CD3+CD56-NKG2C+ T cells that TCR beta repertoires came. Whole-study results and caveats: In a group of 5 or 6 donors, dominant NKG2C+ clonotypes represented about 1.0-7.5% of CD8+ T cells.

Germline CDR1 SGHAT, CDR2 FQNNGV. This CDR3 has 14 residues. The V call is TRBV11-2, the J call TRBJ2-3; TCRdb proposes TRBD1, but this gene call is untestable without DNA. The TCR was taken from a woman aged 45 to 65 in good health. Sequencing was performed on blood T cells: a sorted CD56 or NKG2C T cell subset, CD4+ or CD8+ T cells, or bulk PBMC T cells (not recorded which). CDR3 loop: CASSLSPNTDTQYF.